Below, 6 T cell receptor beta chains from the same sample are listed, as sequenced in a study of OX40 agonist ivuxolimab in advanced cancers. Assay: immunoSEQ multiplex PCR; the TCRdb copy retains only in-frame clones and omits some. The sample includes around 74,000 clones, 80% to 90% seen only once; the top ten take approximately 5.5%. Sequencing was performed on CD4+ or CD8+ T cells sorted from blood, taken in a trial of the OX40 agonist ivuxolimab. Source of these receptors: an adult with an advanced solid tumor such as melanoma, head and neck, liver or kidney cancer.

CDR3 in amino acids: CASSRQALGNEKLFF. The CDR3 DNA reads as TGTGCCAGCAGCAGACAGGCTCTCGGGAATGAAAAACTGTTTTTT. V usage is TRBV7-9 and J usage is TRBJ1-4; TRBD1 is a possible D gene (6 bases). This CDR3 region has 15 residues. The germline gives CDR1 SEHNR, CDR2 FQNEAQ (reference sequence). V lost 5 bases to trimming and J lost 5 bases, with 15 bases between them.

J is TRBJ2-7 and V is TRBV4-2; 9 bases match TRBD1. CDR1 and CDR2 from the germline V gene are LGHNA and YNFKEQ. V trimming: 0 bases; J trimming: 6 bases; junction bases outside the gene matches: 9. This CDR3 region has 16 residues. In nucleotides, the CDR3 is TGTGCCAGCAGCCAAGATCTAACTGGACAGGGGACCGAGCAGTACTTC. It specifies CASSQDLTGQGTEQYF.

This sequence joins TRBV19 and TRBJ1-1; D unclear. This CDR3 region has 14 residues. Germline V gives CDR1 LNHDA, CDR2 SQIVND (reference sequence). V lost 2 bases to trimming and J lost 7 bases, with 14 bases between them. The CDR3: CASSIFGFGGEAFF. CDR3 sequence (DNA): TGTGCCAGTAGTATATTTGGGTTTGGCGGTGAAGCTTTCTTT.

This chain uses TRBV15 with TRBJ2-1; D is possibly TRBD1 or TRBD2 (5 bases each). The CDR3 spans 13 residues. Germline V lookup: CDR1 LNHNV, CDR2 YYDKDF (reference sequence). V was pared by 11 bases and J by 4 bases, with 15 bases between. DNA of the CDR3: TGTGCCGCCGCCGAGGGGTGGTACAATGAGCAGTTCTTC. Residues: CAAAEGWYNEQFF.

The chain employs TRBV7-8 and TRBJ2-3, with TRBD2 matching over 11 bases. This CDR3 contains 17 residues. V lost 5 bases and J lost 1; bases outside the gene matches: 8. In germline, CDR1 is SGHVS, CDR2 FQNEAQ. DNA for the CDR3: TGTGCCAGCAGCCCCCAGACTAGCGGGGAAGGCACAGATACGCAGTATTTT. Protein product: CASSPQTSGEGTDTQYF.

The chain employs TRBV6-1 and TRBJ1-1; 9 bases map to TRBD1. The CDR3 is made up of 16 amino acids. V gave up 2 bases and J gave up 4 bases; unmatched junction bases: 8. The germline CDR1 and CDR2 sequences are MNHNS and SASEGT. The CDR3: CASSEWDRVFSTEAFF. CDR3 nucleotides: TGTGCCAGCAGTGAATGGGACAGGGTGTTTAGCACTGAAGCTTTCTTT.